The 5 T cell receptor beta chains below all came from one sample that was sequenced in a study of blood T cell repertoires in COVID-19 (dated by TCRdb to the early 2020s). The protocol used for the library was the immunoSEQ multiplex PCR assay. Entries here come from immuneACCESS through TCRdb and include only in-frame sequences with V and J called. Some clones fail to appear in such tables; in the studies checked, an unresolved V gene covers under half of the shortfall, and the cause of the remainder is unknown. The sample table lists around 170,000 clones, roughly 84% of them with a count of one. Of the sample, less than 3% is held by the ten largest clones. Sequencing was carried out using peripheral blood. These receptors originate from a woman aged 55-70 years with acute or convalescent COVID-19.

The J gene is TRBJ1-1, the V gene TRBV3-1 (or the pseudogene TRBV3-2); TRBD1 matches 9 bases. Germline V gives CDR1 LGHDT, CDR2 YNNKEL (reference sequence). With V trimmed by 2 bases and J by 5 bases, 6 bases remained unmatched. The CDR3 sequence is 15 residues long. DNA of the CDR3: TGTGCCAGCAGCCAAACGACAGGGGGTGGGACTGAAGCTTTCTTT. This codes for CASSQTTGGGTEAFF.

The chain employs TRBV7-2 and TRBJ2-2, with 13 bases identical to TRBD2. J lost 7 bases, V lost 6 bases, and 8 bases had no gene match. CDR3 length equals 16 residues. The germline CDR1 and CDR2 sequences are SGHTA and FQGNSA. The CDR3 region is CASRVLAGGLGGELFF. CDR3 nucleotides: TGTGCCAGCAGGGTACTAGCGGGGGGGCTCGGCGGGGAGCTGTTTTTT.

This chain connects TRBV19 to TRBJ1-5; 7 nucleotides align to TRBD1. V shed 5 bases, J shed 6 bases, and the junction held 13 bases outside the gene matches. CDR1 and CDR2 from the germline V gene are LNHDA and SQIVND (reference sequence). The CDR3 runs 16 residues. The CDR3 nucleotides are TGTGCCAGTAGTCCTCAGGGACAGATCCAAATTCAGCCCCAGCATTTT. Protein product: CASSPQGQIQIQPQHF.

The chain carries TRBV7-2 and TRBJ1-6, with unresolved D. Germline assignment: CDR1 SGHTA and CDR2 FQGNSA. V was cut by 1 base and J by 4 bases, with 11 bases left in between. This CDR3 is 16 amino acids long. The CDR3 nucleotides are TGTGCCAGCAGCTTAGGTACGGGGTTTTATAATTCACCCCTCCACTTT. It encodes CASSLGTGFYNSPLHF. The full variable domain, rest sourced from reference TRBV7-2 and TRBJ1-6, is GAGVSQSPSNKVTEKGKDVELRCDPISGHTALYWYRQSLGQGLEFLIYFQGNSAPDKSGLPSDRFSAERTGGSVSTLTIQRTQQEDSAVYLCASSLGTGFYNSPLHFGNGTRLTVT.

This chain uses TRBV6-5 with TRBJ2-4, with 7 bases identical to TRBD2. Trimming cost V 3 bases and J 1 base; bases outside gene matches: 6. CDR1 and CDR2 from the germline V gene are MNHEY and SVGAGI. The CDR3 is 16 residues long. The CDR3 sequence: CASSYSREGAKNIQYF. For the CDR3, the DNA is TGTGCCAGCAGTTATTCCAGGGAGGGGGCCAAAAACATTCAGTACTTC.